This T cell receptor beta chain is from a study of blood T cell repertoires in COVID-19. Study-level information: The cDNA or gDNA used as material had been derived from T cells, B-cell-depleted T cells, or PBMCs.

This CDR3 spans 15 amino acids. Per the germline V gene, CDR1 is SGDLS and CDR2 is YYNGEE. The V gene lost 0 bases and the J gene lost 8 bases, with 15 bases spanning the gap. Original methodology: It was from reference gene primer amplification that nucleated cell counts were estimated. This table comes from immunoSEQ multiplex PCR, and its TCRdb copy is limited to in-frame clones, with some not included. V, J and clone size are taken as reported in that table, and D and trimming were inferred from the DNA itself. The data show roughly 140,000 clones, around four fifths seen once. The clonotype comes from a woman aged 40 to 55 with active or convalescent COVID-19. The J gene is TRBJ2-1, the V gene TRBV9, with D tentatively TRBD2 (6 bases). The sample was peripheral blood. Here the CDR3 reads CASSVGGVLVDEQFF. The CDR3 nucleotides are TGTGCCAGCAGCGTAGGCGGGGTGTTGGTGGATGAGCAGTTCTTC.